The rows below give T cell receptor beta chains drawn from one sample of a study of Ad26.COV2.S vaccination and SARS-CoV-2 variants. Some clones are missing from TCRdb's copy, which holds only in-frame ones; the method was immunoSEQ multiplex PCR. The sample carries about 180,000 clones, 87% recorded once. This sample comprised peripheral blood, obtained after recovery from COVID-19. The receptors shown here come from a human donor who had recovered from COVID-19. Each CDR3 is given with its conserved first and last residue.

>TRBV12-3/TRBV12-4|TRBJ1-1
CATDGGRDTEAFF
>TRBV2|TRBJ1-5
CASSEGGSSGNQPQHF
>TRBV19|TRBJ2-5
CASSSDQGRETQYF
>TRBV28|TRBJ2-5
CASISYQGETQYF
>TRBV27|TRBJ1-2
CASRPRDRGLVYGYTF
>TRBV27|TRBJ1-5
CASSSSGVGNQPQHF
>TRBV7-2|TRBJ1-4
CASSLNVGRGNEKLFF
>TRBV7-6|TRBJ2-3
CASSSTSSHTDTQYF
>TRBV28|TRBJ1-2
CASSTRGGYGYTF
>TRBV28|TRBJ2-4
CASSLSGGLAKNIQYF
>TRBV3-1/TRBV3-2|TRBJ2-5
CATQYWRGATKDQETQYF
>TRBV7-9|TRBJ1-2
CASSHSGGRDYGYTF
>TRBV2|TRBJ1-2
CASSIGQGASDYGYTF
>TRBV11-2|TRBJ1-2
CASSLGRGYTF
>TRBV7-2|TRBJ2-5
CASSLPTGETQYF
>TRBV5-5|TRBJ2-1
CASSLGLATFF
>TRBV6-4|TRBJ1-2
CASTPNYGYTF
>TRBV7-2|TRBJ2-2
CASSLGDRGAGELFF
>TRBV3-1/TRBV3-2|TRBJ2-7
CASSQSGDYYEQYF
>TRBV5-6|TRBJ2-2
CASSLPGGELFF
>TRBV7-2|TRBJ2-1
CASSKEGIGGIYNEQFF
>TRBV30|TRBJ1-5
CAWTADRGGSQPQHF
>TRBV5-1|TRBJ2-5
CASSYRIQETQYF
>TRBV3-1/TRBV3-2|TRBJ1-1
CASSQDPMGVNTEAFF
>TRBV18|TRBJ2-7
CASSPPIAEGGYEQYF
>TRBV6-5|TRBJ2-7
CASSYDGTLKPHEQYF
>TRBV5-1|TRBJ2-1
CASSLDGTPVYEQFF
>TRBV7-3|TRBJ2-3
CASSRDRETQYF
>TRBV28|TRBJ1-5
CASSLPGRPQHF
>TRBV9|TRBJ1-6
CASSVGRGDSPLHF
>TRBV28|TRBJ1-1
CASSLPVLNTEAFF
>TRBV9|TRBJ1-1
CASSPGHPNTEAFF
>TRBV7-2|TRBJ1-6
CASSYGQSSYNSPLHF
>TRBV5-6|TRBJ2-7
CASHWTRSNYEQYF
>TRBV6-4|TRBJ2-7
CASSQEVGPYEQYF
>TRBV5-1|TRBJ1-1
CASSMDSNTEAFF
>TRBV4-1|TRBJ2-1
CASSQEVGTNEQFF
>TRBV4-1|TRBJ2-5
CASSHWVDQETQYF
>TRBV6-6|TRBJ2-5
CASSYSAGGGETQYF
>TRBV5-1|TRBJ2-7
CASSLGDRGPYEQYF
>TRBV6-5|TRBJ2-7
CASSYSRQGINEQYF
>TRBV24-1|TRBJ1-5
CATSDLAGDGNQPQHF
>TRBV7-9|TRBJ2-3
CASSLAELVQQDTQYF
>TRBV6-1|TRBJ2-1
CASSVDSLVGNEQFF
>TRBV5-1|TRBJ1-1
CASSLEQGNTEAFF
>TRBV4-1|TRBJ2-1
CASSLTSGGAAYNEQFF
>TRBV20-1|TRBJ1-2
CSASGSGQGVVGYTF
>TRBV5-1|TRBJ2-7
CASSAPGTASYEQYF
>TRBV7-2|TRBJ2-3
CASSLAAAGARGQYF
>TRBV28|TRBJ2-1
CASSLSGYNEQFF
>TRBV9|TRBJ1-2
CASSVAGGHGYTF